This TCR beta chain was sequenced during a study of T cells after yellow fever vaccination. Whole-study context: Fractions containing few cells were prepared with SMART-Seq v4 Ultra Low Input.

TCRdb called the 5' RACE reads again in MiXCR, with one record for every CDR3 protein. The sample includes 450,000 to 650,000 distinct CDR3 sequences, 20% to 25% of them seen just once. Trimming at V came to 4 bases and at J to 15 bases, leaving 12 bases not matched to a gene. Germline CDR1 and CDR2: SGHDT and YYEEEE. This CDR3 is built from 13 residues. The J gene is TRBJ2-1, the V gene TRBV5-6, with 8 bases lining up with TRBD1. The sample was PBMCs, taken around 3 weeks after the first yellow fever vaccination. The clonotype comes from a man between 18 and 29 years old who received the YFV17D yellow fever vaccine. The CDR3 loop reads CASSPPTGAVRFF. CDR3 DNA sequence: TGTGCCAGCAGCCCACCGACAGGGGCGGTTCGGTTCTTC.